Following are 20 T cell receptor beta chains from one sample sequenced in a study of blood T cell repertoires in COVID-19. Clones were read by immunoSEQ multiplex PCR, and TCRdb kept only the in-frame ones, dropping some. The sample has approximately 47,000 clones, roughly 88% seen once. Source material: peripheral blood. The receptors come from a human donor with active COVID-19. The donor label of this sample is uncertain.

CDR3 bases: TGTGCCAGCAGTTTGGGGGGGCCTGGATATGGCTACACCTTC. Its translation is CASSLGGPGYGYTF. The rearrangement uses TRBV28 and TRBJ1-2; maybe TRBD1 (6 bases). The CDR3 contains 14 residues. CDR1 MDHEN and CDR2 SYDVKM come from the germline V gene. Trimming pared 3 bases from V and 5 bases from J, leaving 13 bases between.

This clone came up once. The gene calls are TRBV28 and TRBJ2-3; TRBD2 aligns across 7 bases. Germline V gene lookup returns CDR1 MDHEN and CDR2 SYDVKM. The trim removed 5 bases at V and 0 bases at J, leaving 2 bases unmatched. The length of the CDR3 is 14 residues. The CDR3 DNA reads TGTGCCAGCAGTGGGGGGGGGAGCACAGATACGCAGTATTTT. Residues: CASSGGGSTDTQYF.

J is TRBJ2-3 and V is TRBV28; D is undetermined. CDR1 and CDR2 (germline): MDHEN, SYDVKM. With 7 bases removed from V and 6 bases from J, the gap between germline ends came to 8 bases. The CDR3 totals 11 residues. The CDR3 DNA sequence: TGTGCCAGCACCCGGCGGGATACGCAGTATTTT. Its protein is CASTRRDTQYF.

This chain links TRBV5-4 with TRBJ2-7, with D tentatively TRBD1 (5 bases). The CDR3 length is 14 residues. Trimming took off 4 bases at V and 1 base at J, with 12 bases between the two ends. Per the germline V gene, CDR1 is SGHNT and CDR2 is YYREEE (reference sequence). In DNA, the CDR3 is TGTGCCAGCAGCAAGGAGACAGCTTCCTACGAGCAGTACTTC. Its translation: CASSKETASYEQYF.

The gene calls are TRBV27 and TRBJ1-1, with a possible D match to TRBD1 (6 bases). Trimming took off 6 bases at V and 8 bases at J, with 16 bases between the two ends. This CDR3 comprises 13 residues. CDR1 is MNHEY, CDR2 SMNVEV, per germline (reference sequence). The chain's CDR3 is CASRPTQGLEAFF. The CDR3 nucleotides are TGTGCCAGCAGACCCACCCAGGGGTTGGAAGCTTTCTTT.

The chain has TRBV7-2 and TRBJ2-2; 8 bases agree with TRBD2. The CDR3 totals 17 residues. V was pared by 3 bases and J by 4 bases, with 10 bases of the junction left unmatched. From germline, CDR1 is SGHTA and CDR2 FQGNSA. The CDR3 is CASSLVQLADITGELFF. The CDR3 coding sequence is TGTGCCAGCAGCTTGGTCCAACTAGCGGACATCACCGGGGAGCTGTTTTTT.

The sample holds one count of this clone. The V and J genes are TRBV11-3 and TRBJ2-5; 11 positions agree with TRBD2. Germline V CDR1 and CDR2: SGHNT, YENEEA. CDR3 length: 16 residues. V shed 3 bases, J shed 5 bases, and the junction held 8 bases outside the gene matches. In nucleotides, the CDR3 is TGTGCCAGCAGCTTGTTTAGCGGGGGGGCCGAGGAGACCCAGTACTTC. Its translation is CASSLFSGGAEETQYF.

The chain links TRBV7-2 to TRBJ1-1, with D perhaps TRBD1 (5 bases). CDR1 is SGHTA and CDR2 is FQGNSA in the germline V gene. The CDR3 spans 14 residues. V lost 2 bases, J lost 1 base, and 8 bases lay in between. CDR3 in DNA: TGTGCCAGCAGCTTATCTCAGGGGAACACTGAAGCTTTCTTT. It translates to CASSLSQGNTEAFF.

Only one count was recorded for this clone. The junction departs from the called germline gene at one end, perhaps through a read error. V is TRBV7-7 and J is TRBJ2-1; D may be TRBD2 (5 bases). CDR1 SSHAT and CDR2 FNYEAQ come from the germline V gene (reference sequence). The CDR3 has 15 residues. In nucleotides, the CDR3 is TGTGCTAGCAGCCTGGGTCTTGGGAGAGACAATGAGCAGTTCTTC. Translating it yields CASSLGLGRDNEQFF.

J is TRBJ2-2 and V is TRBV6-2 or TRBV6-3; unclear D gene. Germline CDR1 and CDR2: MNHEY and SVGEGT. The CDR3 spans 13 residues. V was cut by 3 bases and J by 6 bases, with 8 bases left in between. CDR3 in DNA: TGTGCCAGCAGTTATATAGAGCCCGGGGAGCTGTTTTTT. It encodes CASSYIEPGELFF.

The chain links TRBV7-2 to TRBJ2-1; D unclear. V gave up 2 bases and J gave up 0 bases, with 8 bases separating them. The V gene's germline CDR1 is SGHTA and CDR2 FQGNSA. CDR3 length: 15 residues. The CDR3 coding sequence is TGTGCCAGCAGCTTAAATCCTAGCTCCTACAATGAGCAGTTCTTC. Amino acid sequence: CASSLNPSSYNEQFF.

A single count supports this clone. The chain has TRBV2 and TRBJ1-2, with TRBD1 matching over 8 bases. Germline CDR1 reads SNHLY; CDR2 reads FYNNEI. This CDR3 spans 14 amino acids. The V segment lost 7 bases and the J segment 4 bases; nucleotides outside the gene matches: 8. The CDR3 is CASTATTGGYGYTF. The DNA for the CDR3 is TGTGCCAGCACCGCGACAACAGGGGGCTATGGCTACACCTTC.

This clone was seen only a few times. V is TRBV2 and J is TRBJ1-2; D is possibly TRBD1 (5 bases). With 7 bases removed from V and 4 bases from J, the gap between germline ends came to 19 bases. The CDR3 extends over 15 amino acids. Germline V CDR1 and CDR2: SNHLY, FYNNEI. This chain's CDR3 is CASTRIGALLYGYTF. The CDR3 bases are TGTGCCAGCACCCGAATAGGGGCCCTACTCTATGGCTACACCTTC.

The genes are TRBV6-5 and TRBJ2-7; 10 nucleotides align to TRBD1. In germline, CDR1 is MNHEY, CDR2 SVGAGI. Trimming cost V 5 bases and J 0 bases; bases outside gene matches: 4. The CDR3 is 15 residues long. CDR3 sequence reads: CASSRQGASSYEQYF. The CDR3 region has the DNA TGTGCCAGCAGTCGACAGGGGGCAAGCTCCTACGAGCAGTACTTC.

V is TRBV10-2 and J is TRBJ1-3, with D possibly being TRBD1 (5 bases). The CDR3 has 16 residues. Germline loops: CDR1 WSHSY, CDR2 SAAADI. With 3 bases removed from V and 4 bases from J, the gap between germline ends came to 16 bases. The CDR3 nucleotides read TGCGCCAGCAGTGACCCGGGCCTCGGGGGAGGAAACACCATATATTTT. Translated: CASSDPGLGGGNTIYF.

V and J are TRBV15 and TRBJ1-5; TRBD1 matches at 7 bases. CDR1 and CDR2 (germline): LNHNV, YYDKDF (reference sequence). J gave up 7 bases and V 8 bases, and 11 bases lay outside the gene matches. The CDR3 contains 14 residues. The CDR3 DNA sequence: TGTGCCACCGTAGACAGGGTGACCGGACAGCCCCAGCATTTT. Residues: CATVDRVTGQPQHF.

This chain joins TRBV28 and TRBJ1-4, with D tentatively TRBD1 (6 bases). CDR3 size: 14 residues. CDR1 MDHEN and CDR2 SYDVKM come from the germline V gene. The V end was cut by 7 bases, the J end by 5 bases, with 14 bases between. The CDR3 sequence: CASTSQGWNEKLFF. CDR3 in DNA: TGTGCCAGCACATCCCAGGGGTGGAATGAAAAACTGTTTTTT.

The rearrangement uses TRBV19 and TRBJ1-2; D is unresolved. CDR3 length: 12 residues. Germline CDR1 LNHDA, CDR2 SQIVND (reference sequence). Trimming shortened V by 3 bases and J by 9 bases, and 11 bases separated the two germline ends. The CDR3 DNA sequence: TGTGCCAGTAGTATCGCCAGGATGAGCTACACCTTC. Its translation: CASSIARMSYTF.

V usage is TRBV30 and J usage is TRBJ1-2, with 8 bases fitting TRBD1. CDR3 size: 14 residues. The germline V gene has CDR1 GTSNPN and CDR2 SVGIG (reference sequence). The junction had 6 bases not matched to a gene; V was cut back by 1 base and J by 5 bases. CDR3: CAWSEDREVYGYTF. The CDR3 coding sequence is TGTGCCTGGAGTGAGGACAGGGAGGTTTATGGCTACACCTTC.

The chain uses TRBV2 and TRBJ2-5; D may be TRBD2 (5 bases). Trimming removed 4 bases at V and 5 bases at J, with 17 bases between. CDR1 and CDR2 (germline): SNHLY, FYNNEI. CDR3 length equals 15 residues. CDR3 bases: TGTGCCAGCAGTGGCTTATCTACGGGAATGGAGACCCAGTACTTC. Amino acid sequence: CASSGLSTGMETQYF.